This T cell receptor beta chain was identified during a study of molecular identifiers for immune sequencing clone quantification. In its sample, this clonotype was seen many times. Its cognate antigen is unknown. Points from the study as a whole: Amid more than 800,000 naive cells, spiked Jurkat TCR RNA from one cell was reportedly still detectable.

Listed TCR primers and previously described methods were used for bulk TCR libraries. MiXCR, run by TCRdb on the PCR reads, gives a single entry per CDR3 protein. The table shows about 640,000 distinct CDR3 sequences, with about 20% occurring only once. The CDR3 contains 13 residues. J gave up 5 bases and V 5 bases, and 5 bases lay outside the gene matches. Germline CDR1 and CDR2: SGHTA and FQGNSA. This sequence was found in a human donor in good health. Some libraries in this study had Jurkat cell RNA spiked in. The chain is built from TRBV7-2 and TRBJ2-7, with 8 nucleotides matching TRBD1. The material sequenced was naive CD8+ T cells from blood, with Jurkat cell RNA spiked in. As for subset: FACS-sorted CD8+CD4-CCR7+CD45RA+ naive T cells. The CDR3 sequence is CASSGQGFNEQYF. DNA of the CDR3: TGTGCCAGCAGCGGACAGGGATTTAACGAGCAGTACTTC. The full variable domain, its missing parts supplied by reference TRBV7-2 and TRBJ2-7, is GAGVSQSPSNKVTEKGKDVELRCDPISGHTALYWYRQSLGQGLEFLIYFQGNSAPDKSGLPSDRFSAERTGGSVSTLTIQRTQQEDSAVYLCASSGQGFNEQYFGPGTRLTVT.